Below are 17 T cell receptor beta chains sequenced from a single sample in a study of neurological immune-mediated disorders. TCRdb independently ran MiXCR on the 5' RACE reads; one entry per CDR3 protein. The repertoire holds tens of thousands of distinct CDR3 sequences, with roughly 13% as singletons. Indicated time point: longitudinal time-point 1 (baseline). The specimen sequenced was PBMCs. These receptors were obtained from a female donor with HTLV-1-associated myelopathy (HAM/TSP).

The sample holds many counts of this clonotype. The J gene is TRBJ2-4, the V gene TRBV28, with a tentative D call TRBD1 (5 bases). Germline CDR1 MDHEN, CDR2 SYDVKM. The V and J ends lost 3 bases and 6 bases respectively, with 9 bases between them. The CDR3 covers 13 residues. In DNA form, the CDR3 reads TGTGCCAGCAGTTTCACTGGGGCAAACATTCAGTACTTC. Protein: CASSFTGANIQYF.

Ten or more counts support this clonotype. The V gene is TRBV5-1, the J gene TRBJ2-7; perhaps TRBD2 as D (7 bases). Germline CDR1 is SGHRS and CDR2 is YFSETQ. The CDR3 sequence is 15 residues long. V lost 0 bases and J 6 bases, leaving 16 bases between the germline ends. The CDR3 region is CASSLGVGGGAEQYF. For the CDR3, the DNA is TGCGCCAGCAGCTTGGGCGTTGGGGGGGGGGCCGAGCAGTACTTC.

This clonotype is medium-sized in the sample. V gene TRBV20-1 combines with J gene TRBJ2-4; tentatively, D is TRBD1 or TRBD2 (6 bases each). The CDR3 loop spans 16 amino acids. Germline CDR1 reads DFQATT; CDR2 reads SNEGSKA (reference sequence). Trimming removed 7 bases at V and 1 base at J, with 20 bases between. The chain's CDR3 is CSVTDGGATAKNIQYF. The CDR3 DNA reads TGCAGTGTCACAGACGGGGGCGCGACGGCCAAAAACATTCAGTACTTC.

This clonotype was counted many times. This chain connects TRBV7-2 to TRBJ2-3; possibly TRBD1 or TRBD2 for D (5 bases each). V was clipped by 8 bases and J by 4 bases, with 16 bases between them. In germline, CDR1 is SGHTA, CDR2 FQGNSA. The CDR3 has 14 amino acids. CDR3 coding DNA: TGTGCCAGCCACGGGGCTAGCCGCTCAGATACGCAGTATTTT. This translates into CASHGASRSDTQYF.

This clonotype was picked up many times. The rearrangement joins TRBV20-1 to TRBJ2-3, with D uncertain. Germline CDR1 is DFQATT and CDR2 is SNEGSKA (reference sequence). The CDR3 runs 13 residues. Deletions cut 5 bases from V and 2 bases from J, with 11 bases between. The CDR3 loop is CSAVSPDTDTQYF. In nucleotides, the CDR3 is TGCAGTGCTGTTTCCCCGGACACAGATACGCAGTATTTT.

This clonotype came up many times. The chain couples TRBV5-1 to TRBJ1-1; possibly TRBD1 for D (6 bases). The CDR3 sequence is 15 residues long. V dropped 4 bases and J dropped 3 bases, with 16 bases sitting between them. CDR1 SGHRS and CDR2 YFSETQ come from the germline V gene. The CDR3 is CASSPQTGGYTEAFF. CDR3 coding DNA: TGCGCCAGCAGCCCTCAGACAGGCGGATACACTGAAGCTTTCTTT.

This clonotype was recorded at least ten times. The J gene is TRBJ2-7, the V gene TRBV5-1; 10 nucleotides agree with TRBD1. V dropped 4 bases and J dropped 5; count of bases not matched to a gene: 6. CDR3 length: 14 residues. The germline V gene has CDR1 SGHRS and CDR2 YFSETQ. CDR3 DNA sequence: TGCGCCAGCAGCACCGGGACAGGGGCCAACGAGCAGTACTTC. Amino acid sequence: CASSTGTGANEQYF.

The chain joins TRBV28 to TRBJ1-4, with D possibly TRBD1 on 6 matching bases. The CDR3 consists of 14 residues. V shed 6 bases and J shed 8 bases, with 16 bases lying between them. Germline V gene sequence: CDR1 MDHEN, CDR2 SYDVKM. In nucleotides, the CDR3 is TGTGCCAGCAGCGGGGGGGACATAGGGGAAAAACTGTTTTTT. Amino acid sequence: CASSGGDIGEKLFF.

The sample holds a few counts of this clonotype. V usage is TRBV7-8 and J usage is TRBJ2-7; tentatively, D is TRBD1 (5 bases). Germline V lookup: CDR1 SGHVS, CDR2 FQNEAQ. The CDR3 runs 13 residues. V gave up 1 base and J gave up 12 bases, with 16 bases separating them. CDR3 coding DNA: TGTGCCAGCAGCTTAGACAGGCAGGCCGGGCCGTACTTC. Protein sequence: CASSLDRQAGPYF.

The chain carries TRBV24-1 and TRBJ2-2; tentatively, D is TRBD2 (6 bases). V gave up 7 bases and J gave up 0 bases, with 14 bases separating them. Germline CDR1 and CDR2: KGHDR and SFDVKD. The CDR3 runs 16 residues. In nucleotides, the CDR3 is TGTGCCACCAGCCGCCCCTCGGGAGCGAACACCGGGGAGCTGTTTTTT. Amino acids: CATSRPSGANTGELFF.

The chain combines TRBV6-5 with TRBJ2-6; D unresolved. This CDR3 has 17 amino acids. Deletions cut 0 bases from V and 0 bases from J, with 9 bases between. The germline gives CDR1 MNHEY, CDR2 SVGAGI. The CDR3 loop reads CASSYSGRSSGANVLTF. DNA of the CDR3: TGTGCCAGCAGTTACTCGGGCCGAAGCTCTGGGGCCAACGTCCTGACTTTC.

The chain uses TRBV20-1 and TRBJ2-7, with TRBD1 matching 10 bases. Germline values: CDR1 DFQATT, CDR2 SNEGSKA (reference sequence). This CDR3 is built from 13 residues. Trimming at V came to 6 bases and at J to 2 bases, leaving 4 bases not matched to a gene. DNA of the CDR3: TGCAGTGCCCCCGGACAGGGGGCCTACGAGCAGTACTTC. Residues: CSAPGQGAYEQYF.

This clonotype showed up just a few times. V usage is TRBV12-3 or TRBV12-4 and J usage is TRBJ2-7; D is perhaps TRBD1 or TRBD2 (5 bases each). V was clipped by 1 base and J by 1 base, with 8 bases between them. This CDR3 is built from 14 residues. The CDR3 DNA sequence: TGTGCCAGCAGTTTAGGCAGGGAGTCCTACGAGCAGTACTTC. It translates to CASSLGRESYEQYF.

This clonotype appeared many times. V is TRBV5-5 and J is TRBJ2-1; D uncertain. The CDR3 extends over 16 amino acids. V lost 2 bases, J lost 3 bases, and 15 bases lay in between. CDR1 is SGHKS, CDR2 YYEKEE, per germline (reference sequence). CDR3 bases: TGTGCCAGCAGCTTCGAGCCCAACCCCCTCTACAATGAGCAGTTCTTC. Protein: CASSFEPNPLYNEQFF. Filled out from reference TRBV5-5 and TRBJ2-1, the complete variable domain reads DAGVTQSPTHLIKTRGQQVTLRCSPISGHKSVSWYQQVLGQGPQFIFQYYEKEERGRGNFPDRFSARQFPNYSSELNVNALLLGDSALYLCASSFEPNPLYNEQFFGPGTRLTVL.

This clonotype was detected ten times or more. The rearrangement links TRBV20-1 to TRBJ2-1, with D perhaps TRBD1 or TRBD2 (5 bases each). The CDR3 has 15 residues. Trimming pared 0 bases from V and 5 bases from J, leaving 14 bases between. Germline CDR1 and CDR2: DFQATT and SNEGSKA (reference sequence). In DNA, the CDR3 is TGCAGTGCTAGAGATCCGTGGCGAGGGGACAATGAGCAGTTCTTC. Translated: CSARDPWRGDNEQFF.

This clonotype was observed at least ten times. This chain uses TRBV4-2 with TRBJ2-1; TRBD2 aligns across 13 bases. CDR3 length equals 20 residues. V shed 5 bases, J shed 5 bases, and the junction held 18 bases outside the gene matches. CDR1 and CDR2 from the germline V gene are LGHNA and YNFKEQ. CDR3 nucleotides: TGTGCCAGCAGCGTTCGAACTAGCGGGGGGGGCCCGGGGGGTCACAATGAGCAGTTCTTC. As protein: CASSVRTSGGGPGGHNEQFF.

A word on this clonotype: With a much larger clone just one base away, this may be a read error. The V and J genes are TRBV10-3 and TRBJ2-2; 7 bases agree with TRBD1. Germline lookup yields CDR1 ENHRY and CDR2 SYGVKD. This CDR3 has 14 amino acids. The chain's CDR3 is CATKGEQGTGEMFF. DNA for the CDR3: TGTGCCACGAAGGGTGAACAGGGGACCGGGGAGATGTTTTTT.